A single sample gave rise to the 19 T cell receptor beta chains below, sequenced in a study of tissue T cells after allogeneic stem cell transplantation. Generated by immunoSEQ multiplex PCR, the TCRdb table keeps only in-frame clones and is missing some. This sample carries more than 20,000 clones, roughly nine tenths of them seen once, and the ten largest clones take 2% to 2.5%. Sequenced material: blood, taken before transplantation. These receptors were obtained from a male donor aged 60 or over who later had graft-versus-host disease after an allogeneic stem cell transplant.

The chain is built from TRBV19 and TRBJ2-5; possible D gene TRBD2, 6 bases. V lost 6 bases to trimming and J lost 4 bases, with 9 bases between them. The CDR3 runs 12 residues. Germline values: CDR1 LNHDA, CDR2 SQIVND (reference sequence). DNA of the CDR3: TGTGCCAGTAGCGGGGGACGAGAGACCCAGTACTTC. This codes for CASSGGRETQYF.

The chain joins TRBV27 to TRBJ2-2; 10 positions agree with TRBD1. CDR1 and CDR2 (germline): MNHEY, SMNVEV (reference sequence). This CDR3 is built from 16 residues. V lost 0 bases and J lost 7; bases outside the gene matches: 5. For the CDR3, the DNA is TGTGCCAGCAGTTTATCGACAGGGGGCGCGGGCGGGGAGCTGTTTTTT. Translating it yields CASSLSTGGAGGELFF.

The J gene is TRBJ2-7, the V gene TRBV28, with TRBD1 matching over 8 bases. The CDR3 is made up of 12 amino acids. The germline V gene has CDR1 MDHEN and CDR2 SYDVKM. The ends lost 9 bases at V and 2 bases at J; junction bases unmatched: 3. This chain's CDR3 is CASGQGPYEQYF. CDR3 coding DNA: TGTGCCAGTGGACAGGGACCCTACGAGCAGTACTTC.

V gene TRBV20-1 combines with J gene TRBJ2-1; no clear D. CDR1 and CDR2 (germline): DFQATT, SNEGSKA (reference sequence). The CDR3 extends over 11 amino acids. Trimming shortened V by 3 bases and J by 8 bases, and 8 bases separated the two germline ends. CDR3 DNA: TGCAGTGCTAGTTTCGGACATGAGCAGTTCTTC. This codes for CSASFGHEQFF.

The chain recombines TRBV5-8 with TRBJ2-2; a weak D match, TRBD1 (6 bases). V gave up 4 bases and J gave up 6 bases, with 10 bases separating them. CDR3 length: 13 amino acids. Germline V gene sequence: CDR1 SGHTS, CDR2 YDEGEE. The CDR3 is CASSAQGPGELFF. CDR3 nucleotides: TGTGCCAGCAGCGCACAGGGTCCCGGGGAGCTGTTTTTT.

The chain links TRBV4-2 to TRBJ2-3; 8 nucleotides agree with TRBD1. V shed 1 base and J 3 bases; nucleotides not matched to a gene: 0. The CDR3 has 14 amino acids. The germline CDR1 and CDR2 sequences are LGHNA and YNFKEQ. CDR3 loop: CASSQGTGTDTQYF. The CDR3 DNA sequence: TGTGCCAGCAGCCAAGGGACAGGGACAGATACGCAGTATTTT.

This chain joins TRBV14 and TRBJ1-2, with 7 bases matching TRBD1. V dropped 0 bases and J dropped 8; count of bases not matched to a gene: 6. Germline V gene data show CDR1 as SGHDN and CDR2 as FVKESK. CDR3 length: 14 amino acids. The CDR3 here is CASSQDGTAIGYTF. The CDR3 DNA reads as TGTGCCAGCAGCCAAGACGGGACAGCAATCGGCTACACCTTC.

This chain links TRBV2 with TRBJ2-1; TRBD1 aligns across 9 bases. Germline loops: CDR1 SNHLY, CDR2 FYNNEI. This CDR3 region has 15 residues. V lost 7 bases to trimming and J lost 8 bases; unmatched junction nucleotides: 12. CDR3: CASITPGQGSYEQFF. The CDR3 DNA is TGTGCCAGCATTACTCCGGGACAGGGTAGTTATGAGCAGTTCTTC.

CDR3 sequence: CASRGEGRKGYTF. CDR3 in DNA: TGTGCCAGCAGGGGGGAGGGTAGGAAAGGCTACACCTTC. The chain uses TRBV2 and TRBJ1-2; weak D call: TRBD1 (5 bases). Germline values: CDR1 SNHLY, CDR2 FYNNEI. The CDR3 covers 13 residues. The V gene lost 6 bases and the J gene lost 8 bases, with 16 bases spanning the gap.

V usage is TRBV19 and J usage is TRBJ1-4; a possible D gene is TRBD1 (6 bases). CDR3 size: 15 residues. V lost 4 bases and J lost 4, with 13 bases in between. The germline CDR1 and CDR2 sequences are LNHDA and SQIVND (reference sequence). The CDR3 DNA sequence: TGTGCCAGTAGTAACGGACAGAGATTTAATGAAAAACTGTTTTTT. This sequence encodes CASSNGQRFNEKLFF.

The chain is built from TRBV10-1 and TRBJ2-2; D is uncertain. Trimming removed 2 bases at V and 4 bases at J, with 11 bases between. The CDR3 has 15 residues. The germline gives CDR1 WNHNN, CDR2 SYGVQD (reference sequence). CDR3 in amino acids: CASSEGQRVTGELFF. In DNA, the CDR3 is TGCGCCAGCAGTGAGGGGCAGAGAGTCACCGGGGAGCTGTTTTTT.

This clone was observed a single time. The rearrangement uses TRBV7-2 and TRBJ1-1; D gene ambiguous. Looked up from germline, CDR1 is SGHTA and CDR2 is FQGNSA. V was shortened by 1 base and J by 1 base, with 10 bases between the two germline ends. This CDR3 comprises 15 residues. The CDR3 nucleotides read TGTGCCAGCAGCTTAGATCCTGTGGGGAACACTGAAGCTTTCTTT. Translation: CASSLDPVGNTEAFF.

The V call is TRBV9, the J call TRBJ2-1; 8 bases agree with TRBD1. The CDR3 covers 14 residues. Germline CDR1 is SGDLS and CDR2 is YYNGEE. The V gene end was trimmed by 3 bases and the J gene end by 8 bases; junction bases not matched to a gene: 7. CDR3 sequence: CASSATGDGYEQFF. The DNA for the CDR3 is TGTGCCAGCAGCGCGACAGGGGATGGGTATGAGCAGTTCTTC.

The CDR3 DNA reads as TGTGCCAGCAGCTTGGGGGGGCGGGACCAGCCCCAGCATTTT. It is translated as CASSLGGRDQPQHF. The chain employs TRBV5-5 and TRBJ1-5; a weak D match, TRBD1 (6 bases). The CDR3 totals 14 residues. Per germline, CDR1 SGHKS and CDR2 YYEKEE (reference sequence). The V gene lost 0 bases and the J gene lost 7 bases, with 11 bases spanning the gap.

The chain uses TRBV18 and TRBJ1-6; 7 bases are a match to TRBD1. CDR3 length: 17 residues. Germline trimming cut 3 bases from V and 7 bases from J; bases unmatched to any gene: 12. Germline CDR1 is KGHSH and CDR2 is LQKENI. The CDR3, as DNA: TGTGCCAGCTCACCCTCTTTTATGACAGGGATGAATTCACCCCTCCACTTT. Translation gives CASSPSFMTGMNSPLHF.

The chain carries TRBV5-6 and TRBJ1-1, with TRBD1 as a possible D gene (5 bases). Trimming pared 4 bases from V and 0 bases from J, leaving 16 bases between. The CDR3 consists of 16 residues. Germline V lookup: CDR1 SGHDT, CDR2 YYEEEE. The CDR3 DNA reads TGTGCCAGCAGCAGGGACTGGGGCCGTATGAACACTGAAGCTTTCTTT. Translation: CASSRDWGRMNTEAFF.

This sequence joins TRBV12-3 or TRBV12-4 and TRBJ1-5; D remains ambiguous. V shed 6 bases and J shed 5 bases, with 8 bases lying between them. The CDR3 extends over 12 amino acids. In DNA form, the CDR3 reads TGTGCCAGCAGGAGTAGGGATCAGCCCCAGCATTTT. Translating gives CASRSRDQPQHF.

The rearrangement links TRBV5-1 to TRBJ2-1; D might be TRBD1 (6 bases). Trimming removed 1 base from V and 0 bases from J, with 14 bases in between. Germline lookup yields CDR1 SGHRS and CDR2 YFSETQ. The CDR3 is made up of 17 amino acids. The CDR3 loop is CASSLSTDRSSYNEQFF. CDR3 sequence (DNA): TGCGCCAGCAGCTTGTCTACGGACAGAAGCTCCTACAATGAGCAGTTCTTC.

CDR3 region: CASSLRGALVADTQYF. For the CDR3, the DNA is TGTGCCAGCAGCTTAAGGGGGGCTCTCGTCGCAGATACGCAGTATTTT. V usage is TRBV7-6 and J usage is TRBJ2-3; D assignment may be TRBD1 or TRBD2 (6 bases each). V dropped 2 bases and J dropped 4 bases, with 16 bases sitting between them. CDR1 and CDR2 from the germline V gene are SGHVS and FNYEAQ. This CDR3 has 16 residues.